Listed below are T cell receptor beta chains from one sample, sequenced in a study of regulatory T cells in long-lasting Graves disease. TCRdb passed the multiplex PCR reads through MiXCR, listing each CDR3 protein once. The table includes approximately 400,000 distinct CDR3 sequences, approximately 16% detected once. A further study also used this sample, focusing on T cells in Graves' hyperthyroidism and ophthalmopathy.

Source: peripheral blood mononuclear cells (PBMCs), taken at new diagnosis, from a patient treated with antithyroid drugs. The receptors here all came from a woman aged 40-49 years with Graves disease. CDR3s include the opening cysteine and the closing phenylalanine or tryptophan. A D gene is named only where the DNA matches it firmly. Size values are once, few and many counts, or a class for expanded clones, and some rows have none.

j_call v_call d_call clone_size cdr3_nt cdr3_aa
TRBJ1-1 TRBV5-1 . . TGCGCCAGCAGCTTTAATACAGGGAACACTGAAGCTTTCTTT CASSFNTGNTEAFF
TRBJ1-6 TRBV7-6 . . TGTGCCAGCAGCTTAGAAAGGGGAAATAATTCACCCCTCCACTTT CASSLERGNNSPLHF
TRBJ2-1 TRBV2 . many TGTGCCAGCAATCGGCTTGCGGGCCCCTACAATGAGCAGTTCTTC CASNRLAGPYNEQFF
TRBJ2-1 TRBV27 TRBD2 few TGTGCCAGCAGTCTAGCGGGAGGAGGTGTGGGTGAGCAGTTCTTC CASSLAGGGVGEQFF
TRBJ1-2 TRBV2 . many TGTGCCAGCAGAAGGACAGAGGGGCAGGACTATGGCTACACCTTC CASRRTEGQDYGYTF
TRBJ2-1 TRBV7-8 TRBD2 few TGTGCCAGCAGCCACAGCGGGAGGGCGAATGAGCAGTTCTTC CASSHSGRANEQFF
TRBJ1-1 TRBV28 . many TGTGCCAGCAGTTTAGGACTTCCCGACACTGAAGCTTTCTTT CASSLGLPDTEAFF
TRBJ2-1 TRBV6-2/TRBV6-3 . many TGTGCCAGCAGTTACTCAGCCACGACAGGTTTAAGGTTTTTTGGGATCTATGAGCAGTTCTTC CASSYSATTGLRFFGIYEQFF
TRBJ1-2 TRBV30 . many TGTGCCTGTTGGAGACAGCTGCTGAACTATGGCTACACCTTC CACWRQLLNYGYTF
TRBJ2-7 TRBV10-2 . many TGCGCCAGCAGTGAAGGCGGGATCAACGAGCAGTACTTC CASSEGGINEQYF
TRBJ1-2 TRBV4-1 TRBD1 . TGCGCCAGCAGCCAGGCCTGGGCAGGGGGCGAAGGCTACACCTTC CASSQAWAGGEGYTF
TRBJ2-1 TRBV7-3 TRBD2 many TGTGCCAGCAGCTCTGGACTAGCGGGTGAGGATGAGCAGTTCTTC CASSSGLAGEDEQFF
TRBJ1-1 TRBV6-1 . many TGTGCCAGCACCCTGGGGGCAGGGCGGACTGAAGCTTTCTTT CASTLGAGRTEAFF
TRBJ2-1 TRBV6-2/TRBV6-3 TRBD2 few TGTGCCATCAGTGAACTAGCGGGAGACTACAATGAGCAGTTCTTC CAISELAGDYNEQFF
TRBJ2-4 TRBV6-1 . many TGTGCCAGCAGTAGGGGGGTAAATTTAGCCAAAAACATTCAGTACTTC CASSRGVNLAKNIQYF
TRBJ1-2 TRBV20-1 TRBD1 many TGCAGTGCTGGGACAGTTTTCTATGGCTACACCTTC CSAGTVFYGYTF
TRBJ1-2 TRBV4-2 TRBD1 . TGTGCCAGCAGCCCCTATTACTCAGGGGGCGCAGATGGCTACACCTTC CASSPYYSGGADGYTF
TRBJ2-3 TRBV5-6 TRBD1 many TGTGCCAGCAGCAGGGGACAGGGCGATACGCAGTATTTT CASSRGQGDTQYF
TRBJ2-3 TRBV7-2 . many TGTGCCAGCAGCTTAGGGGGCTTAGATACGCAGTATTTT CASSLGGLDTQYF
TRBJ1-3 TRBV19 . many TGTGCCAGTAGTATAAGGGCTCCAAGGAGGGCCGGAAACACCATATATTTT CASSIRAPRRAGNTIYF
TRBJ2-7 TRBV6-1 TRBD2 few TGTGCCAGCGGGAGTAGCGGGACGGGATACGAGCAGTACTTC CASGSSGTGYEQYF
TRBJ2-1 TRBV28 TRBD2 . TGTGCCAGCAGTTTAACTAGCGCGAGGGGCCAAGAGACCCAGCACTTC CASSLTSARGQETQHF